This T cell receptor (beta chain) was retrieved from a study of CD8 T cells in Susac syndrome. With 1 base clipped from V and 4 bases from J, the junction kept 12 bases outside the gene matches. From germline, CDR1 is SQVTM and CDR2 ANQGSEA. This CDR3 comprises 17 residues. Reverse transcription of roughly 0.5 to 1 ug RNA was carried out with random hexamers. TCRdb recomputed calls from the immunoSEQ multiplex PCR reads with MiXCR, one row per CDR3 protein. Here the sample spans 240,000 or so distinct CDR3 sequences, about 95% being singletons. The sequenced sample consisted of CD4+ T cells from PBMCs. The sequence was collected from a human donor with Susac syndrome. The chain uses TRBV29-1 and TRBJ2-1; 8 nucleotides line up with TRBD1. CDR3 sequence (DNA): TGCAGCGTTGAAGTTTTCGGTCGGGACAGGCTATACAATGAGCAGTTCTTC. Amino acids: CSVEVFGRDRLYNEQFF.